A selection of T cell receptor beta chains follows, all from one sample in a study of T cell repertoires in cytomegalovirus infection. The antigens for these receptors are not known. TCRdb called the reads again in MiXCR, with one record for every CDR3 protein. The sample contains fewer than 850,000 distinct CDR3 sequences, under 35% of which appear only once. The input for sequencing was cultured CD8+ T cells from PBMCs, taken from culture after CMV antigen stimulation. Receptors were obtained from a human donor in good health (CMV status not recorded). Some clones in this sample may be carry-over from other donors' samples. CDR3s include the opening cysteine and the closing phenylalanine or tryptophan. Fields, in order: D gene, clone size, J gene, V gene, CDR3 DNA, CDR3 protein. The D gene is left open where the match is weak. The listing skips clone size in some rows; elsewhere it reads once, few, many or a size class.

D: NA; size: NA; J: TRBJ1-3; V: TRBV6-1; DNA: TGTGCCAGCAGTGAAGTTTGGGTTGTAACTGGAAACACCATATATTTT; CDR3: CASSEVWVVTGNTIYF
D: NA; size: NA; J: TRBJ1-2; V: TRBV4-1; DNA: TGCGCCAGCAGCCAAGGACGGACCAACTGGGGCTACACCTTC; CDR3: CASSQGRTNWGYTF
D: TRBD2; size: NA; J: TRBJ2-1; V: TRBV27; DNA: TGTGCCAGCAGTTTTATAGTTGCTAGCGGGGGGGCGGGTGAGCAGTTCTTC; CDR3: CASSFIVASGGAGEQFF
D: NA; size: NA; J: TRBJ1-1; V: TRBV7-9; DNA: TGTGCCAGCCTCTCTCCAGCTAACGGGAACACTGAAGCTTTCTTT; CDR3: CASLSPANGNTEAFF
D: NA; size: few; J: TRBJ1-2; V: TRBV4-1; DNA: TGCGCCAGCAGCCAAAGCCTGGGGTCTATCTATGGCTACACCTTC; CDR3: CASSQSLGSIYGYTF
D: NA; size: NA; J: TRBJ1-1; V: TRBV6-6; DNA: TGTGCCAGCAGTGAGCAGCAACAGCTCCTCACTGAAGCTTTCTTT; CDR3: CASSEQQQLLTEAFF
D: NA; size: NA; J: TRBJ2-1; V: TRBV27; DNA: TGTGCCAGCCAGTGGGCATGGAGCTCCTACAATGAGCAGTTCTTC; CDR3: CASQWAWSSYNEQFF
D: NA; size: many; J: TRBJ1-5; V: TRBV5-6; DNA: TGTGCCAGCAGCAAAGAACAGGGAAGGATGGATCAGCCCCAGCATTTT; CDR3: CASSKEQGRMDQPQHF
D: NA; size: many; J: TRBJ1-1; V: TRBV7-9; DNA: TGTGCCAGCAGCTTAGACAAAGGGCAAGCTTTCTTT; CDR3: CASSLDKGQAFF
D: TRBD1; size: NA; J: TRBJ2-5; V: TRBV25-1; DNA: TGTGCCAGCAGTGTCCGGGACAGGGGTGAAGAGACCCAGTACTTC; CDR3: CASSVRDRGEETQYF
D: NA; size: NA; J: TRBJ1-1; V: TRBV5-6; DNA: TGTGCCAGCAGCTTGGGCAGAAGTAAAGCTTTCTTT; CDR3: CASSLGRSKAFF
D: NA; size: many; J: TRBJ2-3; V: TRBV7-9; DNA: TGTGCCAGCAGCTTGTTCACAGATACGCAGTATTTT; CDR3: CASSLFTDTQYF
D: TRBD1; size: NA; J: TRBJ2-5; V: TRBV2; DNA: TGTGCCAGCAGTGAGTTTGACAGGGGCCCAGGAGAGACCCAGTACTTC; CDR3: CASSEFDRGPGETQYF
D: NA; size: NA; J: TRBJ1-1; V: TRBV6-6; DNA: TGTGCCAGCAGTTACGATTCCCCTGGCCCGGAAGCTTTCTTT; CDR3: CASSYDSPGPEAFF
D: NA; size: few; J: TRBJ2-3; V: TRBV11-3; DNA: TGTGCCAGCAGCTTAGATAGTCGGCGTAGCACAGATACGCAGTATTTT; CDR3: CASSLDSRRSTDTQYF
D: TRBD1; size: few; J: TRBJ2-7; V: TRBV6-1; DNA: TGTGCCAGCAGTTACGCAGGGGGATCCTACGAGCAGTACTTC; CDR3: CASSYAGGSYEQYF
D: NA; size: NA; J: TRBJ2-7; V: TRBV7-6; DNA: TGTGCCAGCAGCCGCAATGACTACGAGCAGTACTTC; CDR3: CASSRNDYEQYF
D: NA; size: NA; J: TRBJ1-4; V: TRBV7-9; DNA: TGTGCCAGCAGCTTACCCAGGAATAGTTGGTCCGAAAAACTGTTTTTT; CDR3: CASSLPRNSWSEKLFF
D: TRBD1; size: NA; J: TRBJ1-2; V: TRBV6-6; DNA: TGTGCCAGCAGTTACCGCCAACAAAACACAGGGGGGAACTATGGCTACACCTTC; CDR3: CASSYRQQNTGGNYGYTF
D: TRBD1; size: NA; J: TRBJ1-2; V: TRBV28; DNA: TGTGCCAGCAGTCCGACAGGGTTAAGTGGCTACACCTTC; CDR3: CASSPTGLSGYTF
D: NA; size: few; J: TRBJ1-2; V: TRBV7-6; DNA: TGTGCCAGCAGCACCTCCCGAGGCAGTCGCTTAGGAAGGGTGAGGGGCTACACCTTC; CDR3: CASSTSRGSRLGRVRGYTF
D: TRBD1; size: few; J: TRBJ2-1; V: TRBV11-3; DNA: TGTGCCAGCAGCTCCACAGACAGGGCCCGTGCTGGTGAGCAGTTCTTC; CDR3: CASSSTDRARAGEQFF
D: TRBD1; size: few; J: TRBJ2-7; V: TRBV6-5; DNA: TGTGCCAGCAGTTACGGGACAGACGACGAGCAGTACTTC; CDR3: CASSYGTDDEQYF
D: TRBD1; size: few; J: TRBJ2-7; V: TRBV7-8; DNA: TGTGCCAGCAGCCCTAGAGGGGGAACAGGGGTCATCCTCTACGAGCAGTACTTC; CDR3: CASSPRGGTGVILYEQYF
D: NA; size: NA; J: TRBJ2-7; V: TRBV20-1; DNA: TGCAGTGCTAGTTGGACGGAAACCTACGAGCAGTACTTC; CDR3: CSASWTETYEQYF
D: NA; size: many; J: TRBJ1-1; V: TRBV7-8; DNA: TGTGCCAGCAGCTTACCTACGGTCAGCCTATTTATGAACACTGAAGCTTTCTTT; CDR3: CASSLPTVSLFMNTEAFF
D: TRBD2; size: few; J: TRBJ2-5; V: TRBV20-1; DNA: TGCAGTGCTAGGAAAAGCGGGGGTACAAGGCCCGAAGAGACCCAGTACTTC; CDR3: CSARKSGGTRPEETQYF
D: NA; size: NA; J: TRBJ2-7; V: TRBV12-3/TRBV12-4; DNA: TGTGCCAGCAGTTCGAAGACAGGACTCGAGCAGTACTTC; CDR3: CASSSKTGLEQYF
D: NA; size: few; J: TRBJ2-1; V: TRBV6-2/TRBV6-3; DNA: TGTGCCAGCAGTTACAAAGAGTCCGATGAGCAGTTCTTC; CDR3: CASSYKESDEQFF
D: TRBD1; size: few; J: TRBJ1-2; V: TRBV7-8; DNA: TGTGCCAGCAGTACCGGGACAGATGGCTACACCTTC; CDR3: CASSTGTDGYTF
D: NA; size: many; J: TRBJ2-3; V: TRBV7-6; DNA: TGTGCCAGCTCCAGTGCGGGCTTTCAGTATTTT; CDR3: CASSSAGFQYF
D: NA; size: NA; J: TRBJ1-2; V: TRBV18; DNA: TGTGCCAGCTCTCACTCGGAGGACTATGGCTACACCTTC; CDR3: CASSHSEDYGYTF
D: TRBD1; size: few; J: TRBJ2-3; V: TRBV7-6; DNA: TGTGCCAGCAGCTTAGGGGGACAGAACCCCGTTAGCACAGATACGCAGTATTTT; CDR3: CASSLGGQNPVSTDTQYF
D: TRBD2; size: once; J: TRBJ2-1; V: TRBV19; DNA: TGTGCCAGTAGTACCCGACTAGCGAACTCCTACAATGAGCAGTTCTTC; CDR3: CASSTRLANSYNEQFF
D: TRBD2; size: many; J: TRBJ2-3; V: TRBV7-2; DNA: TGTGCCAGCAGCTTAGTAACTAGCGGGACAGATACGCAGTATTTT; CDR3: CASSLVTSGTDTQYF
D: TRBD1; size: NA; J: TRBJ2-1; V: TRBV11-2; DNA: TGTGCCAGCAGCCGATGGACAGGGGATTACAATGAGCAGTTCTTC; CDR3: CASSRWTGDYNEQFF
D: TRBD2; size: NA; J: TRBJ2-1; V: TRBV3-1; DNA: TGTGCCAGCAGCCAAGGCCTAGCGGATTACAATGAGCAGTTCTTC; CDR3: CASSQGLADYNEQFF
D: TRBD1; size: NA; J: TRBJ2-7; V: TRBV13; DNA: TGTGCCAGCAGCTTAGGCTCCAACAGGGGGCACGAGCAGTACTTC; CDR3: CASSLGSNRGHEQYF
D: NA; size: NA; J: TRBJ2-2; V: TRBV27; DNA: TGTGCCAGCAGTTTTGGCATAGGACATCTCGGGGAGCTGTTTTTT; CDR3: CASSFGIGHLGELFF
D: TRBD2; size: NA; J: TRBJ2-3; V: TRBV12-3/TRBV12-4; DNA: TGTGCCAGCAGTTTAGTAGCGGGGGAAGGAGATACGCAGTATTTT; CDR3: CASSLVAGEGDTQYF
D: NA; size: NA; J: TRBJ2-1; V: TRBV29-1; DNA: TGCAGCGCCCCACTCGGCGGGGCGTACAATGAGCAGTTCTTC; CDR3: CSAPLGGAYNEQFF
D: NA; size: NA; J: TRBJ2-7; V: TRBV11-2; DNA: TGTGCCAGCAGCTTCGGGACGTCCCCCTACGAGCAGTACTTC; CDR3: CASSFGTSPYEQYF
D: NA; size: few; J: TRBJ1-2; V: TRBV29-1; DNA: TGCAGCGTTGAAGTTAGTACCCACTATGGCTACACCTTC; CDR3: CSVEVSTHYGYTF
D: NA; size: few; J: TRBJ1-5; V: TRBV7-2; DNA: TGTGCCAGCAGCTTAGAGGGGGGGGCGAATGGCAATCAGCCCCAGCATTTT; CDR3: CASSLEGGANGNQPQHF
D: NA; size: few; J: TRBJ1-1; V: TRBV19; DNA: TGTGCCAGTAGTGACCGGGGCATTGAAGCTTTCTTT; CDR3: CASSDRGIEAFF
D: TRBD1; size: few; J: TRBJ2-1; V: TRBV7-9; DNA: TGTGCCAGCATACGACAGGGTGCCCCCTACAATGAGCAGTTCTTC; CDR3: CASIRQGAPYNEQFF
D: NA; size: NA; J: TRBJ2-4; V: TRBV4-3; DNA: TGCGCCAGCAGCCCCCAACCCCCCGGAGCCAAAAACATTCAGTACTTC; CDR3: CASSPQPPGAKNIQYF
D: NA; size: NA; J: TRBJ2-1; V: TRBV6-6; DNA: TGTGCCAGCAGTCCTTCCCCTGGTGAGCAGTTCTTC; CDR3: CASSPSPGEQFF
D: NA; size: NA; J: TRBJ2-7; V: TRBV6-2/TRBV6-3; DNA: TGTGCCAGCAGCCTCGATTCAATTGGACTACTTGGGAACTACGAGCAGTACTTC; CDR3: CASSLDSIGLLGNYEQYF
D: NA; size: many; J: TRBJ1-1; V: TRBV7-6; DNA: TGTGCCAGCAGCTCTTACCGACAAGAAAAGAACACTGAAGCTTTCTTT; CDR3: CASSSYRQEKNTEAFF
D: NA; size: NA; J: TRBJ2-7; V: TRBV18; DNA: TGTGCCAGCTCACCAAATCGAGGAGAGGGTTTCGTCGATATTTACGAGCAGTACTTC; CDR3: CASSPNRGEGFVDIYEQYF